The T cell receptor beta chain under discussion was sequenced for a study of post-analysis software for immune sequencing data (dated by TCRdb to about 2015). About the study as a whole: The recorded disease courses included relapsing-remitting, secondary progressive and progressive-relapsing multiple sclerosis, and some patients had no subtype annotation. A subset of samples was prepared in parallel using single-end sample barcoding, then pooled and co-amplified after Illumina adapter ligation. The patient repertoires were compared against 11 previously published healthy control repertoires obtained from donors aged about 6 to 27 years.

About this clonotype itself: The specificity of this receptor is unknown. Nothing much larger sits one base from this clone, and base qualities are not available.

TCR beta repertoires were profiled from peripheral blood of more than ten young patients with multiple sclerosis to demonstrate the VDJtools post-analysis software. The multiple sclerosis patients were children and adolescents between roughly 6 and 16 years of age. Receptor amplification or capture employed PCR. Sequencing took place on an Illumina HiSeq 2500. Unique molecular identifiers were incorporated into TCR beta cDNA libraries to reduce PCR and sequencing biases. Approximately 500,000 cDNA molecules were obtained per 1 to 10 million input T cells, so each molecule approximated one T cell. The patient libraries were prepared and sequenced with the same protocol used for the earlier healthy control dataset. Within a given batch, samples were prepared together, multiplexed and sequenced on the same HiSeq lane. As for how the authors treated the data: MIGEC was used to process the raw barcoded reads, and molecular identifier groups with only a single read were discarded before consensus assembly and CDR3 extraction. Clonotype tables were post-analysed with VDJtools, normalizing diversity by down-sampling all datasets to the smallest sample size. To correct batch-related cross-sample contamination, repertoire overlap clustering matched CDR3 amino acid sequences but not nucleotide sequences. The public reads were run again by TCRdb, first through fastp at Q25 and then through MiXCR, and only productive beta chains were kept. Rows are combined by CDR3 protein, so each entry shows the most common genes and DNA. None of the V and J calls come from the authors' own analysis; TCRdb made them. In all, the sample holds some 700,000 distinct CDR3 sequences, and 59% of those were seen once. Roughly 12% of the sample lies in the top ten.

Study-wide conclusions, independent of this receptor: The multiple sclerosis patient group was slightly younger than the control group. Strong co-clustering of samples prepared in the same batch was shown by direct clustering with F measure, prompting a batch-effect correction. Normalized Chao1 diversity was significantly lower in multiple sclerosis patients than controls, suggesting substantial peripheral T-cell clonal expansion.

The sequence was collected from a girl aged 2-15 years with multiple sclerosis. The material sequenced was blood.

CDR3 region: CSVAGQSNYGYTF. Here is the DNA: TGCAGCGTTGCGGGACAGTCTAACTATGGCTACACCTTC. The V gene is TRBV29-1 and the J gene is TRBJ1-2, with 7 junctional bases fitting TRBD1. Trimming accounts for 4 bases at V and 0 bases at J, while the number of junction bases matched to no gene is 2. Reading from cysteine to phenylalanine, the CDR3 counts 13 amino acids. The DNA shown is the 39-base CDR3, in frame from base 1. Sequences SQVTM (CDR1) and ANQGSEA (CDR2) are obtained from the germline V gene.